Sequencing of this TCR beta chain was carried out in a study of T cells in Graves' hyperthyroidism and ophthalmopathy. This clonotype came up many times. Recently diagnosed hyperthyroidism of less than 2 months' duration affected patients aged 18 to 65. Lactation, pregnancy, other autoimmune disease or uncontrolled infection led to exclusion of patients. The CDR3 contains 16 residues. The V gene's germline CDR1 is SEHNR and CDR2 FQNEAQ (reference sequence). The J segment lost 4 bases and the V segment lost 8 bases, leaving 13 bases of the junction unmatched. Amplification of TCR beta CDR3 regions was performed using RNA transcripts as template. TCR CDR3 underwent first-round RT-PCR with the HTBI primer set. TCRdb itself ran the multiplex PCR reads through MiXCR, one entry per CDR3 protein. The sample lists roughly 700,000 distinct CDR3 sequences; approximately 14% were seen once.

Material: blood. The receptor's source is a young woman with Graves' hyperthyroidism. This chain uses TRBV7-9 with TRBJ2-1; TRBD2 aligns across 8 bases. This CDR3 reads CASDRSGGDGYNEQFF. The CDR3, as DNA: TGTGCCAGCGACAGGAGCGGGGGTGATGGTTACAATGAGCAGTTCTTC.